The 22 T cell receptor beta chains presented below share a single source sample, sequenced in a study of blood T cell repertoires in COVID-19. Here immunoSEQ multiplex PCR was the method, and the copy in TCRdb shows in-frame clones only, minus some. The profile shows 30,000 or so clones, roughly nine tenths of them singletons. The sample comprised peripheral blood. These receptors came from a human donor in a cohort sampled during active COVID-19.

This sequence joins TRBV6-1 and TRBJ1-2; D ambiguous. V was shortened by 3 bases and J by 0 bases, with 8 bases between the two germline ends. This CDR3 has 14 residues. In germline, CDR1 is MNHNS, CDR2 SASEGT. The CDR3 DNA follows: TGTGCCAGCAGTGACCTTGGAGCTAACTATGGCTACACCTTC. Translating it yields CASSDLGANYGYTF.

The chain recombines TRBV18 with TRBJ2-1, with 8 bases matching TRBD2. V lost 0 bases, J lost 7 bases, and 5 bases stayed unmatched. Germline loops: CDR1 KGHSH, CDR2 LQKENI. This CDR3 spans 15 amino acids. Here the CDR3 reads CASSPPSSGRNEQFF. CDR3 DNA sequence: TGTGCCAGCTCACCACCGTCAAGCGGGAGAAATGAGCAGTTCTTC.

V and J are TRBV19 and TRBJ1-1; TRBD1 agrees at 7 bases. Germline V gene data show CDR1 as LNHDA and CDR2 as SQIVND (reference sequence). The CDR3 contains 13 residues. The junction had 4 bases not matched to a gene; V was cut back by 4 bases and J by 5 bases. The CDR3 reads CASSNRGETEAFF. Here the CDR3 DNA reads TGTGCCAGTAGTAACAGGGGAGAAACTGAAGCTTTCTTT. The entire variable domain, with the rest obtained from reference TRBV19 and TRBJ1-1, is as follows: DGGITQSPKYLFRKEGQNVTLSCEQNLNHDAMYWYRQDPGQGLRLIYYSQIVNDFQKGDIAEGYSVSREKKESFPLTVTSAQKNPTAFYLCASSNRGETEAFFGQGTRLTVV.

CDR3 coding DNA: TGTGCCAGCAGCTCCCCGGGGGGCAATCAGCCCCAGCATTTT. This encodes CASSSPGGNQPQHF. The V gene is TRBV5-6, the J gene TRBJ1-5, with a tentative D call TRBD1 (5 bases). Germline CDR1 reads SGHDT; CDR2 reads YYEEEE. The CDR3 is 14 amino acids. Trimming removed 3 bases at V and 2 bases at J, with 9 bases between.

This clone showed up just a few times. The gene calls are TRBV6-1 and TRBJ1-1; no clear D. The CDR3 is 15 residues long. Trimming removed 2 bases at V and 1 base at J, with 11 bases between. Germline V gives CDR1 MNHNS, CDR2 SASEGT. DNA of the CDR3: TGTGCCAGCAGTGAAAGTCGGTTACCGAACACTGAAGCTTTCTTT. Translation: CASSESRLPNTEAFF.

This chain links TRBV27 with TRBJ1-1, with 11 bases fitting TRBD1. J gave up 4 bases and V 2 bases, and 3 bases lay outside the gene matches. Germline V lookup: CDR1 MNHEY, CDR2 SMNVEV (reference sequence). The CDR3 has 15 residues. The CDR3 sequence: CASSLGTGGVTEAFF. CDR3 coding DNA: TGTGCCAGCAGTTTAGGGACAGGGGGGGTCACTGAAGCTTTCTTT.

The V gene is TRBV5-1, the J gene TRBJ2-1; possible D gene TRBD2, 5 bases. Between the trimmed V and J ends, which lost 0 bases and 6 bases, there was a span of 10 bases. Germline lookup yields CDR1 SGHRS and CDR2 YFSETQ. This CDR3 has 14 residues. CDR3 bases: TGCGCCAGCAGCTTGGAGAGGGTTGGCAATGAGCAGTTCTTC. Translation: CASSLERVGNEQFF.

This sequence joins TRBV2 and TRBJ2-2, with 8 positions matching TRBD1. The CDR3 has 15 amino acids. In germline, CDR1 is SNHLY, CDR2 FYNNEI. J gave up 1 base and V 7 bases, and 5 bases lay outside the gene matches. The CDR3 loop is CASNTQGVNTGELFF. CDR3 coding DNA: TGTGCCAGCAATACACAGGGGGTGAACACCGGGGAGCTGTTTTTT.

Comments on this clone: The junction differs from germline at one of its ends, possibly a read error. The chain recombines TRBV4-1 with TRBJ2-2; 7 nucleotides align to TRBD2. The CDR3 sequence is 17 residues long. Germline assignment: CDR1 MGHRA and CDR2 YSYEKL. Written as DNA, the CDR3 is TGCGCCAGCAGCCACGGCCCGGACGGGGGGAACGCCGGGGAGCTGTTTTTT. Translated, it gives CASSHGPDGGNAGELFF.

This rearrangement joins TRBV11-3 to TRBJ1-3; TRBD1 might be the D (5 bases). Germline CDR1 SGHNT, CDR2 YENEEA. V was shortened by 6 bases and J by 7 bases, with 13 bases between the two germline ends. The CDR3 spans 13 residues. DNA for the CDR3: TGTGCCAGCAGTTCCCAGGGAATTAACACCATATATTTT. Residues: CASSSQGINTIYF.

The chain joins TRBV6-1 to TRBJ2-1; 8 bases agree with TRBD1. CDR1 is MNHNS, CDR2 SASEGT, per germline. The CDR3 contains 17 residues. With V trimmed by 0 bases and J by 4 bases, 8 bases remained unmatched. In DNA form, the CDR3 reads TGTGCCAGCAGTGAAGCGCTTGCGGGGACAGGTTACAATGAGCAGTTCTTC. The encoded protein is CASSEALAGTGYNEQFF.

Only a few counts were recorded for this clone. CDR3 region: CASSQDWLAGGWETQYF. The CDR3 DNA sequence: TGCGCCAGCAGCCAAGATTGGCTAGCGGGAGGATGGGAGACCCAGTACTTC. The V gene is TRBV4-3, the J gene TRBJ2-5, with TRBD2 matching 11 bases. Trimming took 0 bases from V and 5 from J; bases not matched to a gene: 8. The CDR3 contains 17 residues. The germline gives CDR1 LGHNA, CDR2 YSLEER.

This clone was seen only a few times. This chain's CDR3 is CATSEPDRDTGELFF. The CDR3 DNA follows: TGTGCCACCAGTGAACCGGACAGGGACACCGGGGAGCTGTTTTTT. The rearrangement uses TRBV24-1 and TRBJ2-2; 8 bases match TRBD1. Germline CDR1 and CDR2: KGHDR and SFDVKD. V lost 4 bases and J lost 3; bases outside the gene matches: 3. The CDR3 sequence is 15 residues long.

The chain employs TRBV3-1 (or the pseudogene TRBV3-2) and TRBJ2-1; 10 bases are a match to TRBD2. The V gene end was trimmed by 1 base and the J gene end by 4 bases; junction bases not matched to a gene: 4. This CDR3 region has 16 residues. CDR1 is LGHDT, CDR2 YNNKEL, per germline (reference sequence). CDR3 residues: CASSQAASGGYNEQFF. The CDR3 DNA reads TGTGCCAGCAGCCAAGCCGCTAGCGGGGGTTACAATGAGCAGTTCTTC.

About this clone: At one end, the junction sequence differs from germline, possibly due to a read error. V usage is TRBV19 and J usage is TRBJ2-3; 11 bases fit TRBD2. This CDR3 region has 15 residues. The V gene's germline CDR1 is LNHDA and CDR2 SQIVND (reference sequence). As DNA, the CDR3 is TGTGCCAGTAGTATAACTAGCGGGAGCATAGATACGCAGTATTTT. Translated: CASSITSGSIDTQYF. The full variable domain, with the rest looked up from reference TRBV19 and TRBJ2-3, is DGGITQSPKYLFRKEGQNVTLSCEQNLNHDAMYWYRQDPGQGLRLIYYSQIVNDFQKGDIAEGYSVSREKKESFPLTVTSAQKNPTAFYLCASSITSGSIDTQYFGPGTRLTVL.

The J gene is TRBJ2-3, the V gene TRBV29-1; 7 bases line up with TRBD2. This CDR3 contains 16 residues. Germline V gene sequence: CDR1 SQVTM, CDR2 ANQGSEA. V shed 0 bases, J shed 1 base, and the junction held 7 bases outside the gene matches. This CDR3 reads CSVEDLQRDGTDTQYF. The CDR3 nucleotides are TGCAGCGTTGAAGATCTTCAGCGGGATGGCACAGATACGCAGTATTTT.

This chain connects TRBV28 to TRBJ2-1; D may be TRBD1 (5 bases). Germline V gene lookup returns CDR1 MDHEN and CDR2 SYDVKM. This CDR3 is 14 amino acids long. V was shortened by 3 bases and J by 3 bases, with 9 bases between the two germline ends. The CDR3 nucleotides read TGTGCCAGCAGTTTGCGACAGTACTACAATGAGCAGTTCTTC. Translating gives CASSLRQYYNEQFF.

The CDR3 DNA follows: TGTGCCAGTAGTATACCGGCAGGTAATGAAAAACTGTTTTTT. Encoded protein: CASSIPAGNEKLFF. The chain combines TRBV19 with TRBJ1-4, with D unresolved. CDR1 and CDR2 from the germline V gene are LNHDA and SQIVND (reference sequence). CDR3 length: 14 residues. V was cut by 2 bases and J by 4 bases, with 8 bases left in between. Supplemented by reference TRBV19 and TRBJ1-4, the full variable domain reads DGGITQSPKYLFRKEGQNVTLSCEQNLNHDAMYWYRQDPGQGLRLIYYSQIVNDFQKGDIAEGYSVSREKKESFPLTVTSAQKNPTAFYLCASSIPAGNEKLFFGSGTQLSVL.

This chain uses TRBV19 with TRBJ1-1; no firm D call. This CDR3 is 15 amino acids long. V was trimmed by 2 bases and J by 1 base, leaving 11 bases between them. Germline CDR1 is LNHDA and CDR2 is SQIVND (reference sequence). The CDR3 here is CASSINYGTNTEAFF. CDR3 DNA sequence: TGTGCCAGTAGTATAAACTATGGTACGAACACTGAAGCTTTCTTT.

V and J are TRBV7-9 and TRBJ2-1; 9 nucleotides line up with TRBD2. Germline-derived CDR1 and CDR2 are SEHNR and FQNEAQ (reference sequence). Trimming removed 1 base from V and 3 bases from J; junction bases left unmatched: 1. CDR3 length: 15 residues. The CDR3 DNA is TGTGCCAGCAGCTTAGTAGCGGGAGTCTACAATGAGCAGTTCTTC. It is translated as CASSLVAGVYNEQFF.

The rearrangement joins TRBV21-1 to TRBJ1-4; the table's D call TRBD1 went unverified against the DNA. TRBV21-1 is reported as a pseudogene. CDR3 size: 15 residues. The CDR3 loop is CASSNDRENNEKLFF. The CDR3 region has the DNA TGTGCCAGCAGCAATGACAGGGAAAATAATGAAAAACTGTTTTTT.

As DNA, the CDR3 is TGTGCCAGCAGTTACTCCCCGACTAGCAGCAATGAGCAGTTCTTC. Translated, it gives CASSYSPTSSNEQFF. The chain employs TRBV6-5 and TRBJ2-1; 7 bases are a match to TRBD2. Per germline, CDR1 MNHEY and CDR2 SVGAGI. The V segment lost 0 bases and the J segment 6 bases; nucleotides outside the gene matches: 5. The CDR3 loop spans 15 amino acids.